The clone carrying this T cell receptor (beta chain) came up many times. Assay: immunoSEQ multiplex PCR; the TCRdb copy retains only in-frame clones and omits some. The sample has around 990,000 clones; 77% are singletons. The length of the CDR3 is 13 residues. Germline CDR1 and CDR2: SGHTS and YDEGEE. V was shortened by 4 bases and J by 6 bases, with 14 bases between the two germline ends. These data originate in a study of shared clonotypes between healthy human individuals. This sequence joins TRBV5-8 and TRBJ2-7; D remains ambiguous. This clonotype originated in a man aged 18 to 29 in good health. Some clones in this sample may be carry-over from other donors' samples. The sample taken for sequencing was memory CD4+ T cells from PBMCs. Noted subset: CD45RA-negative fraction. CDR3 DNA: TGTGCCAGCAGCCCGACCCGTTGGACCGAGCAGTACTTC. Its translation: CASSPTRWTEQYF.